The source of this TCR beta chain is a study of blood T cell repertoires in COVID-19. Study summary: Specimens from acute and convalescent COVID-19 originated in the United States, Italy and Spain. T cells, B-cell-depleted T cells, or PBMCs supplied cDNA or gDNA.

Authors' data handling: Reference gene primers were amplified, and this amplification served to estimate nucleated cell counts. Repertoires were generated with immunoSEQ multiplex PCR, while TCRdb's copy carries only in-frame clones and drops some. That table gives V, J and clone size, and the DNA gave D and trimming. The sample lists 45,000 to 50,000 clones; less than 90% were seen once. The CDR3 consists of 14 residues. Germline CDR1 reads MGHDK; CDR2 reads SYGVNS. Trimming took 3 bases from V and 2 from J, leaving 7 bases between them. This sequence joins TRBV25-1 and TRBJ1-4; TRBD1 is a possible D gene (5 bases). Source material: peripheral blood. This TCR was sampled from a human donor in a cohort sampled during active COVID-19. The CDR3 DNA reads TGTGCCAGCAGTGAGGCAGGGACTAATGAAAAACTGTTTTTT. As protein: CASSEAGTNEKLFF.